These 16 T cell receptor beta chains originate from one sample sequenced in a study of blood T cell repertoires in COVID-19. TCRdb's copy holds only in-frame clones and misses some; the assay was immunoSEQ multiplex PCR. The sample holds some 200,000 clones, about four fifths seen once. Input material: peripheral blood. These receptors were collected from a human donor with acute or convalescent COVID-19. The donor label of this sample is uncertain.

CDR3 DNA: TGTGCCAGCAGCCTACGGACAGGGGGTGGTGAGCAGTTCTTC. It is translated as CASSLRTGGGEQFF. The genes are TRBV11-3 and TRBJ2-1; 10 bases match TRBD1. This CDR3 region has 14 residues. CDR1 SGHNT and CDR2 YENEEA come from the germline V gene. The J segment lost 9 bases and the V segment lost 5 bases, leaving 7 bases of the junction unmatched.

The chain couples TRBV19 to TRBJ2-7; D gene ambiguous. Germline V CDR1 and CDR2: LNHDA, SQIVND (reference sequence). This CDR3 spans 14 amino acids. V was clipped by 2 bases and J by 4 bases, with 12 bases between them. The CDR3 loop is CASSIQVIGYEQYF. CDR3 coding DNA: TGTGCCAGTAGTATACAGGTAATCGGATACGAGCAGTACTTC.

V is TRBV5-1 and J is TRBJ2-7; 8 bases agree with TRBD2. Looked up from germline, CDR1 is SGHRS and CDR2 is YFSETQ. This CDR3 contains 16 residues. V dropped 7 bases and J dropped 0; count of bases not matched to a gene: 12. The chain's CDR3 is CASQRKAGVSSYEQYF. CDR3 in DNA: TGCGCCAGCCAACGAAAAGCGGGGGTGAGCTCCTACGAGCAGTACTTC.

The V call is TRBV16, the J call TRBJ1-2; maybe TRBD1 (5 bases). The V and J ends lost 5 bases and 7 bases respectively, with 11 bases between them. Germline lookup yields CDR1 KGHSY and CDR2 FQNENV. This CDR3 has 12 amino acids. The CDR3, as DNA: TGTGCCAGCAGCTCCAGGGAGGGTGGCTACACCTTC. It translates to CASSSREGGYTF.

V usage is TRBV11-2 and J usage is TRBJ2-7; 8 bases fit TRBD1. From germline, CDR1 is SGHAT and CDR2 FQNNGV. Trimming took 5 bases from V and 2 from J; bases not matched to a gene: 17. CDR3 length: 18 residues. CDR3 in DNA: TGTGCCAGCAGCGACTTGAGCTGGGGACAGGCAGCAACCTACGAGCAGTACTTC. Translation gives CASSDLSWGQAATYEQYF.

This chain uses TRBV19 with TRBJ2-7; 10 nucleotides agree with TRBD2. J gave up 4 bases and V 4 bases, and 4 bases lay outside the gene matches. Per germline, CDR1 LNHDA and CDR2 SQIVND (reference sequence). CDR3 size: 14 residues. Here the CDR3 reads CASSTKLAGYEQYF. The CDR3 coding sequence is TGTGCCAGTAGTACCAAACTAGCGGGGTACGAGCAGTACTTC.

The chain uses TRBV20-1 and TRBJ1-2, with a tentative D call TRBD1 (6 bases). Germline lookup yields CDR1 DFQATT and CDR2 SNEGSKA (reference sequence). The CDR3 has 14 amino acids. V lost 3 bases, J lost 3 bases, and 14 bases lay in between. CDR3 sequence: CSASSGGADYGYTF. CDR3 nucleotides: TGCAGTGCTAGTAGCGGGGGCGCCGACTATGGCTACACCTTC.

V and J are TRBV7-9 and TRBJ2-6, with D possibly TRBD1 on 6 matching bases. Trimming cost V 5 bases and J 6 bases, with 14 bases left between them. The CDR3 runs to 15 residues. CDR1 and CDR2 (germline): SEHNR, FQNEAQ (reference sequence). The DNA for the CDR3 is TGTGCCAGCAGCAACCAGGGGTCCATGGCCAACGTCCTGACTTTC. This codes for CASSNQGSMANVLTF.

The chain is built from TRBV5-6 and TRBJ2-5; 7 bases align to TRBD2. Germline CDR1 SGHDT, CDR2 YYEEEE. The CDR3 is 17 amino acids. V lost 0 bases and J lost 4; bases outside the gene matches: 12. CDR3 nucleotides: TGTGCCAGCAGCTTGGTGAGCGCGGGGGTCCTCGGAGAGACCCAGTACTTC. Translated: CASSLVSAGVLGETQYF. Filled out from reference TRBV5-6 and TRBJ2-5, the complete variable domain reads DAGVTQSPTHLIKTRGQQVTLRCSPKSGHDTVSWYQQALGQGPQFIFQYYEEEERQRGNFPDRFSGHQFPNYSSELNVNALLLGDSALYLCASSLVSAGVLGETQYFGPGTRLLVL.

Here the CDR3 DNA reads TGTGCCAGCTCACCAATGGACAGGGGGAATAATTCACCCCTCCACTTT. It yields the protein CASSPMDRGNNSPLHF. The genes are TRBV18 and TRBJ1-6; 10 bases are a match to TRBD1. The CDR3 covers 16 residues. The V and J ends lost 2 bases and 5 bases, in that order; junction bases with no gene match: 3. In germline, CDR1 is KGHSH, CDR2 LQKENI.

V usage is TRBV18 and J usage is TRBJ1-2; D remains unclear. Germline V gives CDR1 KGHSH, CDR2 LQKENI. V was cut by 2 bases and J by 7 bases, with 14 bases left in between. The CDR3 length is 14 residues. CDR3 loop: CASSPKTAEGGYTF. The CDR3, as DNA: TGTGCCAGCTCACCAAAGACGGCGGAGGGTGGCTACACCTTC.

V is TRBV5-5 and J is TRBJ2-7, with 11 bases fitting TRBD2. Unmatched junction bases numbered 9, after V lost 3 bases and J lost 4 bases. This CDR3 contains 16 residues. Germline V gene lookup returns CDR1 SGHKS and CDR2 YYEKEE (reference sequence). The CDR3 here is CASSSIAGGALYEQYF. CDR3 nucleotides: TGTGCCAGCAGCTCGATAGCGGGGGGGGCACTATACGAGCAGTACTTC.

This sequence joins TRBV11-2 and TRBJ1-2; D remains ambiguous. V was clipped by 5 bases and J by 4 bases, with 8 bases between them. There are 12 residues in the CDR3. The germline V gene has CDR1 SGHAT and CDR2 FQNNGV. CDR3 residues: CASSLGSYGYTF. The CDR3 nucleotides are TGTGCCAGCAGCCTCGGGAGCTATGGCTACACCTTC.

The chain has TRBV7-8 and TRBJ2-5; the D gene is possibly TRBD2 (5 bases). Germline V lookup: CDR1 SGHVS, CDR2 FQNEAQ. CDR3 size: 13 residues. V was cut by 5 bases and J by 7 bases, with 14 bases left in between. The CDR3 is CASSPRAGGTQYF. CDR3 sequence (DNA): TGTGCCAGCAGCCCTCGGGCAGGAGGGACCCAGTACTTC.

The rearrangement uses TRBV7-2 and TRBJ1-3, with a tentative D call TRBD1 (6 bases). Germline CDR1 reads SGHTA; CDR2 reads FQGNSA. This CDR3 comprises 16 residues. V lost 5 bases and J lost 0, with 14 bases in between. This chain's CDR3 is CASSTYREHSGNTIYF. As DNA, the CDR3 is TGTGCCAGCAGCACATACAGGGAGCACTCTGGAAACACCATATATTTT.

The chain uses TRBV2 and TRBJ2-7; 7 bases match TRBD2. V was pared by 2 bases and J by 5 bases, with 9 bases of the junction left unmatched. Germline V gene sequence: CDR1 SNHLY, CDR2 FYNNEI. CDR3 length: 15 amino acids. CDR3 residues: CASSERLAVWDEQYF. The CDR3 bases are TGTGCCAGCAGTGAACGGCTAGCGGTCTGGGACGAGCAGTACTTC.